This record looks at one T cell receptor (beta chain) sequence and its context. CDR1 is SGHRS and CDR2 is YFSETQ in the germline V gene. The CDR3 has 13 amino acids. V lost 0 bases and J lost 3, with 4 bases in between. Here immunoSEQ multiplex PCR was the method, and the copy in TCRdb shows in-frame clones only, minus some. Altogether tens of thousands of clones are present, more than 60% being singletons, with the ten largest covering roughly 51%. This entry is derived from a study of cytotoxic CD8 clonotypes in ibrutinib-treated CLL. Cryopreserved PBMCs were the source of about 1.9 micrograms of genomic DNA, which went to TCR beta libraries.

The sample consisted of PBMCs, taken after 24 months of ibrutinib treatment. This receptor was identified in a human donor with chronic lymphocytic leukemia. V is TRBV5-1 and J is TRBJ1-3; D is ambiguous. This CDR3 is CASSLGGGNTIYF. DNA of the CDR3: TGCGCCAGCAGCTTGGGAGGTGGAAACACCATATATTTT.